Presented here are 11 T cell receptor beta chains from one specimen sequenced in a study of cytomegalovirus exposure and HLA in healthy donors. The study ran its PCR with 60 Vbeta and 13 Jbeta primers. Sequencing used immunoSEQ multiplex PCR; TCRdb keeps in-frame clones, though not all of them. The sample has about 100,000 clones, around three quarters seen once. Material: PBMCs. The receptors were gathered from a female donor in good health and CMV-seropositive.

The CDR3: CASSVDTGSGQPQHF. The CDR3 coding sequence is TGCGCCAGCAGCGTAGACACAGGGTCGGGTCAGCCCCAGCATTTT. The V and J genes are TRBV5-1 and TRBJ1-5; tentatively, D is TRBD1 (6 bases). V dropped 4 bases and J dropped 6 bases, with 17 bases sitting between them. The germline V gene has CDR1 SGHRS and CDR2 YFSETQ. This CDR3 contains 15 residues.

The J gene is TRBJ2-5, the V gene TRBV4-3; D is possibly TRBD2 (6 bases). V lost 5 bases and J lost 2, with 9 bases in between. CDR1 is LGHNA and CDR2 is YSLEER in the germline V gene. CDR3 length: 13 amino acids. In DNA form, the CDR3 reads TGCGCCAGCAGCTCGGGACTTCAAGAGACCCAGTACTTC. Protein sequence: CASSSGLQETQYF.

The chain employs TRBV19 and TRBJ1-6; D call uncertain. With 4 bases removed from V and 2 bases from J, the gap between germline ends came to 6 bases. CDR3 length: 14 amino acids. The germline V gene encodes CDR1 LNHDA and CDR2 SQIVND (reference sequence). The CDR3 protein is CASSTQAYNSPLHF. Written as DNA, the CDR3 is TGTGCCAGTAGTACACAAGCCTATAATTCACCCCTCCACTTT.

V and J are TRBV27 and TRBJ1-6; weak D call: TRBD1 (6 bases). Per the germline V gene, CDR1 is MNHEY and CDR2 is SMNVEV (reference sequence). This CDR3 comprises 19 residues. Trimming took 2 bases from V and 0 from J, leaving 17 bases between them. The CDR3 DNA reads as TGTGCCAGCAGTTTAGAAGGACCACAGGGATACTCCTATAATTCACCCCTCCACTTT. It translates to CASSLEGPQGYSYNSPLHF.

The gene calls are TRBV11-2 and TRBJ2-7; the match to TRBD1 covers 9 bases. Germline loops: CDR1 SGHAT, CDR2 FQNNGV. With V trimmed by 5 bases and J by 3 bases, 8 bases remained unmatched. The CDR3 covers 15 residues. The CDR3 coding sequence is TGTGCCAGCAGCGACGGACAGGGGAAGGTCTACGAGCAGTACTTC. Translating gives CASSDGQGKVYEQYF.

The J gene is TRBJ1-2, the V gene TRBV6-4; 7 bases fit TRBD1. There are 15 residues in the CDR3. J gave up 7 bases and V 0 bases, and 8 bases lay outside the gene matches. Germline V gene data show CDR1 as MRHNA and CDR2 as SNTAGT. This CDR3 reads CASSDSTTGAGGYTF. As DNA, the CDR3 is TGTGCCAGCAGTGACTCGACCACAGGGGCGGGTGGCTACACCTTC.

J is TRBJ2-1 and V is TRBV12-5, with 11 bases aligning to TRBD2. Per the germline V gene, CDR1 is LGHNT and CDR2 is FRNRAP. After removal of 1 base from V and 4 bases from J, the junction contained 6 bases not matched to a gene. The CDR3 is 17 amino acids. The CDR3 is CASGLAFSGREYNEQFF. CDR3 coding DNA: TGTGCTAGTGGTTTGGCTTTTAGCGGGAGGGAATACAATGAGCAGTTCTTC.

This clone was recorded once. The rearrangement joins TRBV4-1 to TRBJ1-6; D gene uncertain. V was trimmed by 0 bases and J by 13 bases, leaving 10 bases between them. Germline values: CDR1 MGHRA, CDR2 YSYEKL. The CDR3 runs 13 residues. The CDR3 protein is CASSQDSAGPLHF. CDR3 sequence (DNA): TGCGCCAGCAGCCAAGACTCCGCGGGTCCCCTCCACTTT.

The CDR3 DNA sequence: TGTGCCAGCGCAAGCCAGGGGTCTGGAAACACCATATATTTT. It specifies CASASQGSGNTIYF. The gene calls are TRBV27 and TRBJ1-3; perhaps TRBD1 as D (6 bases). Germline V gene data show CDR1 as MNHEY and CDR2 as SMNVEV (reference sequence). The CDR3 extends over 14 amino acids. The V end was cut by 8 bases, the J end by 1 base, with 12 bases between.

The chain recombines TRBV5-1 with TRBJ1-1, with D perhaps matching TRBD1 (5 bases). Looked up from germline, CDR1 is SGHRS and CDR2 is YFSETQ. V dropped 3 bases and J dropped 6 bases, with 12 bases sitting between them. This CDR3 is 13 amino acids long. Here the CDR3 DNA reads TGCGCCAGCAGCTCGGGGGTCGGTGCTGAAGCTTTCTTT. This codes for CASSSGVGAEAFF.

The V gene is TRBV2, the J gene TRBJ2-6; tentatively, D is TRBD1 (5 bases). Between the trimmed V and J ends, which lost 3 bases and 2 bases, there was a span of 20 bases. Germline loops: CDR1 SNHLY, CDR2 FYNNEI. The CDR3 consists of 19 residues. The CDR3 nucleotides are TGTGCCAGCAGTGAGTATTGGCAGGGTTCCACTACTGGGGCCAACGTCCTGACTTTC. Amino acid sequence: CASSEYWQGSTTGANVLTF.